This TCR beta chain was retrieved from a study of cytomegalovirus exposure and HLA in healthy donors. Researchers ran the PCR with 60 Vbeta and 13 Jbeta primers. Measured with immunoSEQ multiplex PCR; TCRdb has only the in-frame clones, and not every one. Of about 110,000 clones in the sample, over 70% were seen once. Source material: PBMCs. This clonotype originated in a male donor in good health and CMV-seropositive.

CDR3 amino acids: CASTYGRAVGYNEQFF. The DNA for the CDR3 is TGTGCCAGCACCTATGGGAGGGCGGTGGGGTACAATGAGCAGTTCTTC. This chain joins TRBV27 and TRBJ2-1; 7 bases agree with TRBD2. With 7 bases clipped from V and 4 bases from J, the junction kept 13 bases outside the gene matches. The CDR3 loop spans 16 amino acids. Germline V gene lookup returns CDR1 MNHEY and CDR2 SMNVEV (reference sequence).